The present TCR beta chain was sequenced within a study of cytomegalovirus exposure and HLA in healthy donors. Across the whole study: In terms of ancestry, the Caucasian-associated cluster contained around 79% of the 398 genotyped donors.

A remark on this clone: No antigen is known for it.

All donors participated as healthy donors of bone marrow. Study-wide points: Specific recognition of CMV antigens was confirmed in vitro for a few chains (all CMV-associated). In a later analysis, a genetic analysis reported fewer productive-TCR N-insertions in an Asian-associated ancestry cluster than the cohort average.

The study ran its PCR with 60 Vbeta and 13 Jbeta primers. The assay was immunoSEQ multiplex PCR, and TCRdb's table has in-frame clones only and misses some. Among 120,000 to 150,000 clones listed, around 79% were seen once. The ends lost 7 bases at V and 4 bases at J; junction bases unmatched: 9. This CDR3 comprises 15 residues. Germline CDR1 and CDR2: MNHNS and SASEGT. The specimen sequenced was PBMCs. This TCR was recovered from a man aged 40-49 years in good health and CMV-seropositive. The chain is built from TRBV6-1 and TRBJ2-7; 11 bases align to TRBD2. The CDR3: CASNLQTSGVYEQYF. As DNA, the CDR3 is TGTGCCAGCAACCTACAGACTAGCGGGGTGTACGAGCAGTACTTC.